Presented here are 14 T cell receptor beta chains from one specimen sequenced in a study of Graves' ophthalmopathy and Graves' hyperthyroidism. RNA served as the template for amplifying TCR beta CDR3 regions. Scientists carried out first-round RT-PCR using HTBI primers and then a second-round multiplex PCR. TCRdb independently ran MiXCR on the multiplex PCR reads; one entry per CDR3 protein. Of about 740,000 distinct CDR3 sequences in the sample, 40% are singletons; the top ten hold 44%. Sequenced sample: peripheral blood. The receptors stem from an adult man with Graves' ophthalmopathy.

The V and J genes are TRBV3-1 and TRBJ1-2, with a possible D match to TRBD1 (5 bases). The CDR3 covers 15 residues. Trimming took 5 bases from V and 2 from J, leaving 15 bases between them. Germline CDR1 and CDR2: LGHDT and YNNKEL (reference sequence). The CDR3: CASSLDPGTNYGYTF. The CDR3 nucleotides read TGTGCCAGCAGCTTGGACCCAGGGACGAACTATGGCTACACCTTC.

The rearrangement uses TRBV2 and TRBJ2-7; 8 bases are shared with TRBD1. J was trimmed by 5 bases and V by 6 bases; bases with no gene match: 3. Germline V gives CDR1 SNHLY, CDR2 FYNNEI. CDR3 length equals 12 residues. The CDR3 sequence is CASRDRDHEQYF. The CDR3 bases are TGTGCCAGCAGGGACAGGGACCACGAGCAGTACTTC. The complete variable domain, with remaining parts taken from reference TRBV2 and TRBJ2-7, reads EPEVTQTPSHQVTQMGQEVILRCVPISNHLYFYWYRQILGQKVEFLVSFYNNEISEKSEIFDDQFSVERPDGSNFTLKIRSTKLEDSAMYFCASRDRDHEQYFGPGTRLTVT.

CDR3 sequence: CSVEDSGQPSGANVLTF. The DNA for the CDR3 is TGCAGCGTTGAAGACTCGGGACAGCCCTCTGGGGCCAACGTCCTGACTTTC. The rearrangement joins TRBV29-1 to TRBJ2-6, with TRBD1 matching over 7 bases. Trimming removed 0 bases from V and 0 bases from J; junction bases left unmatched: 5. The CDR3 spans 17 residues. Germline CDR1 is SQVTM and CDR2 is ANQGSEA.

The rearrangement links TRBV20-1 to TRBJ2-5, with TRBD1 identical over 9 bases. The DNA end lines up better with TRBJ2-1; the J call may be wrong. The length of the CDR3 is 14 residues. Germline CDR1 reads DFQATT; CDR2 reads SNEGSKA (reference sequence). The chain's CDR3 is CSAPHRGLYNEQFF. The CDR3 DNA reads TGCAGTGCTCCCCACAGGGGGCTCTACAATGAGCAGTTCTTC.

This chain joins TRBV20-1 and TRBJ2-5, with 7 bases identical to TRBD1. Germline trimming cut 3 bases from V and 3 bases from J; bases unmatched to any gene: 10. Germline V gives CDR1 DFQATT, CDR2 SNEGSKA (reference sequence). The CDR3 length is 15 residues. Here the CDR3 DNA reads TGCAGTGCTAGTGATCCAGGGGGTTCGGAAGAGACCCAGTACTTC. This sequence encodes CSASDPGGSEETQYF.

This clonotype came up many times. The chain couples TRBV10-3 to TRBJ1-2; 8 nucleotides align to TRBD1. Germline V gene data show CDR1 as ENHRY and CDR2 as SYGVKD. V lost 6 bases, J lost 7 bases, and 7 bases stayed unmatched. The CDR3 spans 13 residues. This chain's CDR3 is CAIREDRDGGYTF. For the CDR3, the DNA is TGTGCCATCAGGGAGGACAGGGACGGTGGCTACACCTTC.

As for this clonotype: A read error may explain this, as a much larger clone is one base away. The chain is built from TRBV29-1 and TRBJ2-2; D uncertain. Germline V CDR1 and CDR2: SQVTM, ANQGSEA. The CDR3 has 11 amino acids. The V gene lost 5 bases and the J gene lost 5 bases, with 6 bases spanning the gap. This CDR3 is CSVFRTGELFF. DNA for the CDR3: TGCAGCGTTTTTAGGACCGGGGAGCTGTTTTTT.

This clonotype has ten or more counts. V and J are TRBV20-1 and TRBJ2-5; TRBD1 agrees at 8 bases. CDR3 size: 13 residues. V trimming: 6 bases; J trimming: 8 bases; junction bases outside the gene matches: 11. CDR1 and CDR2 (germline): DFQATT, SNEGSKA (reference sequence). The CDR3 is CSAKGQALVTQYF. The CDR3 coding sequence is TGCAGTGCCAAGGGACAGGCCTTGGTTACCCAGTACTTC.

There are many counts of this clonotype. The V gene is TRBV12-3 or TRBV12-4, the J gene TRBJ2-7; the match to TRBD2 covers 10 bases. The CDR3 sequence is 14 residues long. With V trimmed by 5 bases and J by 3 bases, 4 bases remained unmatched. The CDR3 nucleotides are TGTGCCAGCAGTCGACTAGCGGGCGTCTACGAGCAGTACTTC. This codes for CASSRLAGVYEQYF.

This clonotype was found a few times. The chain carries TRBV5-6 and TRBJ2-7; 12 bases match TRBD2. The germline gives CDR1 SGHDT, CDR2 YYEEEE. CDR3 length equals 18 residues. The V gene end was trimmed by 0 bases and the J gene end by 0 bases; junction bases not matched to a gene: 7. CDR3 loop: CASSLVGLAGYHSYEQYF. CDR3 sequence (DNA): TGTGCCAGCAGCTTGGTCGGACTAGCGGGATACCACTCCTACGAGCAGTACTTC.

This clonotype appeared many times. V and J are TRBV10-1 and TRBJ2-5, with D possibly matching TRBD1 (6 bases). Germline values: CDR1 WNHNN, CDR2 SYGVQD (reference sequence). The CDR3 contains 13 residues. V lost 5 bases to trimming and J lost 5 bases, with 12 bases between them. The CDR3 nucleotides are TGCGCCAGCAGTACAGGGTCCTGGGAGACCCAGTACTTC. Its translation: CASSTGSWETQYF.

The chain couples TRBV6-5 to TRBJ1-4, with 7 bases matching TRBD1. Germline V gene data show CDR1 as MNHEY and CDR2 as SVGAGI. The CDR3 contains 15 residues. Trimming at V came to 6 bases and at J to 7 bases, leaving 11 bases not matched to a gene. In DNA, the CDR3 is TGTGCCAGCAGCCGATCGGGGAGGGGGCGTGAAAAACTGTTTTTT. Its translation: CASSRSGRGREKLFF.

Remarks on this clonotype: At one boundary the junction diverges from the germline segment, which might be a read error. J is TRBJ1-1 and V is TRBV2; D perhaps matches TRBD1 (5 bases). The germline CDR1 and CDR2 sequences are SNHLY and FYNNEI. The CDR3 extends over 12 amino acids. The CDR3 sequence is CASTMYGGLASF. For the CDR3, the DNA is TGTGCCAGCACCATGTATGGGGGTCTAGCTTCCTTT. Full variable domain (outside the CDR3, taken from reference TRBV2 and TRBJ1-1): EPEVTQTPSHQVTQMGQEVILRCVPISNHLYFYWYRQILGQKVEFLVSFYNNEISEKSEIFDDQFSVERPDGSNFTLKIRSTKLEDSAMYFCASTMYGGLASFGQGTRLTVV.

The chain carries TRBV24-1 and TRBJ1-5; the D is unclear. The germline gives CDR1 KGHDR, CDR2 SFDVKD. The V gene lost 7 bases and the J gene lost 4 bases, with 13 bases spanning the gap. The CDR3 has 14 amino acids. CDR3 in DNA: TGTGCCACCAGCAGTGTTGGAGGTAATCAGCCCCAGCATTTT. As protein: CATSSVGGNQPQHF.